Listed below are T cell receptor beta chains from one sample, sequenced in a study of blood T cells in healthy people across ages. TCRdb re-called the 5' RACE reads with MiXCR, one entry per CDR3 protein. The sample lists about 1.6 million distinct CDR3 sequences, around 36% occurring once. Source material: blood. All receptors derive from a woman aged 25 to 45 in good health. Both conserved end residues are part of each CDR3. Each record gives: D gene, V gene, clone size, J gene, CDR3 DNA, CDR3 protein. A D gene is named only where the DNA matches it firmly. Expanded clones get a size class; other rows say once, few or many, or leave the size out.

-,TRBV20-1,few,TRBJ2-5,TGCAGTGCTAGCCCCCTCGGGACCAGACAAGAGACCCAGTACTTC,CSASPLGTRQETQYF
-,TRBV9,many,TRBJ2-7,TGTGCCAGCAGTGTGGGACCCTCCTACGAGCAGTACTTC,CASSVGPSYEQYF
-,TRBV4-2,-,TRBJ1-4,TGTGCCAGCAGCCATGATTCAGGGTCGCCTAATGAAAAACTGTTTTTT,CASSHDSGSPNEKLFF
-,TRBV7-8,few,TRBJ2-3,TGTGCCAGCAGCTTGGGGGGTGGGAGTCTGAAAACAGATACGCAGTATTTT,CASSLGGGSLKTDTQYF
TRBD2,TRBV27,-,TRBJ2-1,TGTGCCAGCAGTTTGAGAGGCGGGGGGAACAATGAGCAGTTCTTC,CASSLRGGGNNEQFF
-,TRBV7-9,-,TRBJ2-2,TGTGCCAGCAGCTTAGCACTAGTCTTCCCCGGGGAGCTGTTTTTT,CASSLALVFPGELFF
TRBD1,TRBV28,few,TRBJ2-5,TGTGCCAGCAGTTCGCCAGAGTCAGACAGGGCCAGGCGGACCCAGTACTTC,CASSSPESDRARRTQYF
-,TRBV29-1,many,TRBJ2-7,TGCAGCGTTGAAGAAGTAGGCTACGAGCAGTACTTC,CSVEEVGYEQYF
-,TRBV15,-,TRBJ2-1,TGTGCCACCAGCGGAAACAGGGAAGCGTATGAGCAGTTCTTC,CATSGNREAYEQFF
-,TRBV15,few,TRBJ2-7,TGTGCCACCAGCAGGTCGGTAAGCTCCTACGAGCAGTACTTC,CATSRSVSSYEQYF
-,TRBV6-5,-,TRBJ2-2,TGTGCCAGCAGTTACTCGATAGTCGCTGTGGCCGGGGAGCTGTTTTTT,CASSYSIVAVAGELFF
TRBD1,TRBV7-9,-,TRBJ1-5,TGTGCCAGCAGCCTCGGACAGGGTCGGGTTCATGGACAGCCCCAGCATTTT,CASSLGQGRVHGQPQHF
TRBD2,TRBV5-1,-,TRBJ2-7,TGCGCCAGCAGCTTACGTAGCGGGAGGGATTTTTCCTACGAGCAGTACTTC,CASSLRSGRDFSYEQYF
TRBD2,TRBV20-1,few,TRBJ2-1,TGCAGTGCTATTCGTCTTGCGGGAGGGCCATGGGAGCAGTTCTTC,CSAIRLAGGPWEQFF
-,TRBV7-2,-,TRBJ1-3,TGTGCCAGCAGCTCTCCAGGGGAACTCGGCGGAAACACCATATATTTT,CASSSPGELGGNTIYF
TRBD2,TRBV14,-,TRBJ2-7,TGTGCCAGCAGCCAAAAGGCGGGACTAGCGTCCTACGAGCAGTACTTC,CASSQKAGLASYEQYF
-,TRBV7-9,-,TRBJ1-4,TGTGCCACCCCTTTTACTTCAGGGGAAAAACTGTTTTTT,CATPFTSGEKLFF
-,TRBV10-3,-,TRBJ2-1,TGTGCCATCACCCGGGGGCAGCGGGATGAGCAGTTCTTC,CAITRGQRDEQFF
TRBD1,TRBV6-5,few,TRBJ2-5,TGTGCCAGCAGTCCTATGGGGACAGGGGGAGAGACCCAGTACTTC,CASSPMGTGGETQYF
TRBD2,TRBV7-9,-,TRBJ2-7,TGTGCCAGCAGCTCGACTAGCGGAGAAAGCTCCTACGAGCAGTACTTC,CASSSTSGESSYEQYF
-,TRBV9,-,TRBJ2-1,TGTGCCAGCAGCGTAGGGGGGCCCGATTACAATGAGCAGTTCTTC,CASSVGGPDYNEQFF
TRBD1,TRBV18,few,TRBJ2-3,TGTGCCAGCTCACCGGGACAGGGGCGAAAAGATACGCAGTATTTT,CASSPGQGRKDTQYF
TRBD1,TRBV20-1,-,TRBJ2-3,TGCAGTGCTAGGAAGCCGGGACAGGGGGTCGCAGATACGCAGTATTTT,CSARKPGQGVADTQYF
TRBD1,TRBV20-1,many,TRBJ1-5,TGCAGTGCTAGAGGCCGACAGGGGGGCAATCAGCCCCAGCATTTT,CSARGRQGGNQPQHF
-,TRBV5-1,few,TRBJ2-1,TGCGCCAGCAGCTTTAATGGTCCCTACAATGAGCAGTTCTTC,CASSFNGPYNEQFF
-,TRBV27,-,TRBJ1-6,TGTGCCAGCAGTTTGTGGGATCCCTATAATTCACCCCTCCACTTT,CASSLWDPYNSPLHF
TRBD1,TRBV28,-,TRBJ2-2,TGTGCCAGCAGATCTAAAAAACCAGGACAGGGGGCAAACACCGGGGAGCTGTTTTTT,CASRSKKPGQGANTGELFF
TRBD1,TRBV9,few,TRBJ2-3,TGTGCCAGCAGCGCCGGGACAGGCGACGGCACAGATACGCAGTATTTT,CASSAGTGDGTDTQYF
-,TRBV13,-,TRBJ1-1,TGTGCCAGCAGCTTCCAGAGGACTGGAGCTTTCTTT,CASSFQRTGAFF
-,TRBV27,-,TRBJ2-7,TGTGCCAGCAGTGGCCGATCGGGGCGCCTCGAGCAGTACTTC,CASSGRSGRLEQYF
-,TRBV29-1,many,TRBJ2-7,TGCAGCGTTGGGGTCGGAGGCGAGCAGTACTTC,CSVGVGGEQYF
-,TRBV12-3/TRBV12-4,few,TRBJ1-1,TGTGCCAGCAGAGGGGGGGAGGCAGACGCTGAAGCTTTCTTT,CASRGGEADAEAFF
TRBD2,TRBV7-6,-,TRBJ2-1,TGTGCCAGCAGCTCGTCTAGCGGGAGGGCCTTGAATGAGCAGTTCTTC,CASSSSSGRALNEQFF
-,TRBV29-1,-,TRBJ1-2,TGCGGCGTCCGGACGGCAGACTATGGCTACACCTTC,CGVRTADYGYTF
-,TRBV11-2,few,TRBJ2-2,TGTGCCAGCAGCTTGGCAGGACGGACCGGGGAGCTGTTTTTT,CASSLAGRTGELFF
-,TRBV4-2,-,TRBJ2-2,TGTGCCAGCAGCCAAGATAGGCAGGGTGGCACCGGGGAGCTGTTTTTT,CASSQDRQGGTGELFF